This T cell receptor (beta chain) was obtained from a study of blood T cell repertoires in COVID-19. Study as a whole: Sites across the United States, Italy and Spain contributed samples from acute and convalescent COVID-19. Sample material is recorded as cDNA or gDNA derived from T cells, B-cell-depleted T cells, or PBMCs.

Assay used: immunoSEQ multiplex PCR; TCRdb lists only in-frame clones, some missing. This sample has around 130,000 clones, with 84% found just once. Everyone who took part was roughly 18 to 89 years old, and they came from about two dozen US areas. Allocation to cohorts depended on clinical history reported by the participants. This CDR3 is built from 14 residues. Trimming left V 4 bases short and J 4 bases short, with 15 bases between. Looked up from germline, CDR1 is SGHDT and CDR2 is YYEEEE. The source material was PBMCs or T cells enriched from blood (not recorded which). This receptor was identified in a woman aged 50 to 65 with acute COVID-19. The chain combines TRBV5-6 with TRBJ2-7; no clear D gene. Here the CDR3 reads CASSRVVALYEQYF. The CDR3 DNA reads TGTGCCAGCAGCCGTGTGGTCGCGTTATACGAGCAGTACTTC.